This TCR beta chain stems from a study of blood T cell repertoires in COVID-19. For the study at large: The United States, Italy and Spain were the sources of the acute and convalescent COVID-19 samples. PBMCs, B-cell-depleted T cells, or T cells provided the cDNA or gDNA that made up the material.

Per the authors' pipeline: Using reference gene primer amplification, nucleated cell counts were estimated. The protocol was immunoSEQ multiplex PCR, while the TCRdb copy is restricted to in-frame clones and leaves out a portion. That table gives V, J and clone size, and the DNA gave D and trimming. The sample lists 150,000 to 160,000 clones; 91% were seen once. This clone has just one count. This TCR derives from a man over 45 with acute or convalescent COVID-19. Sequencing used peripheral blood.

CDR3 in amino acids: CASSKDRLNTEAFF. The CDR3, as DNA: TGTGCCAGCAGTAAGGACAGACTGAACACTGAAGCTTTCTTT. This chain links TRBV27 with TRBJ1-1; TRBD1 is a possible D gene (6 bases). This CDR3 comprises 14 residues. V lost 5 bases and J lost 0, with 10 bases in between. CDR1 and CDR2 (germline): MNHEY, SMNVEV (reference sequence).